This T cell receptor beta chain was captured by sequencing in a study of a mutant IDH1 vaccine in newly diagnosed glioma. Study summary: Vaccinations were initiated 4-6 weeks following radiotherapy alone, or were given together with temozolomide cycles. Males made up approximately 62% and females about 40% of treated patients, whose mean age was 40.4 years. Visits designated V12 and V13 were conducted at weeks 35 and 47, respectively.

In the case of this clone: Its antigen is unidentified.

Method: immunoSEQ multiplex PCR; TCRdb's copy keeps in-frame clones and lacks some. Counted here are over 45,000 clones, around 92% occurring once; the ten biggest clones make up 2% to 2.5%. Documented time point: week 35, safety follow-up. Topical imiquimod was applied with each vaccine dose, which held 300 ug of mutant IDH1 20-mer peptide. The origin of this receptor is a man aged 45-60 years with glioma. This specimen was PBMCs, taken from a glioma patient whose treatment included an IDH1 peptide vaccine.

CDR3 sequence (DNA): TGTGCCAGCAGTTTCCTCGGCACCCGCGACACTGAAGCTTTCTTT. This codes for CASSFLGTRDTEAFF. The V gene is TRBV28, the J gene TRBJ1-1; D unresolved. This CDR3 has 15 residues. Germline assignment: CDR1 MDHEN and CDR2 SYDVKM. Trimming pared 3 bases from V and 3 bases from J, leaving 14 bases between.